The 22 T cell receptor beta chains listed next were all sequenced from one sample in a study of T cell responses to AZD1222 COVID-19 vaccine. Only in-frame clones appear in the TCRdb table, and some are missing; sequencing was by immunoSEQ multiplex PCR. The table shows about 67,000 clones, with about 83% occurring only once. The sequences come from peripheral blood, collected 28 days after the second AZD1222 dose. Every receptor here comes from an adult who received the AZD1222 COVID-19 vaccine.

CDR3 sequence (DNA): TGTGCCAGCAGCGTAGAACTAGCGGTGAACACCGGGGAGCTGTTTTTT. Translated: CASSVELAVNTGELFF. This chain connects TRBV9 to TRBJ2-2; 8 positions match TRBD2. After removal of 0 bases from V and 1 base from J, the junction contained 2 bases not matched to a gene. The CDR3 consists of 16 residues. The germline gives CDR1 SGDLS, CDR2 YYNGEE.

The chain couples TRBV7-2 to TRBJ1-2, with TRBD1 as a possible D gene (6 bases). V lost 4 bases, J lost 5 bases, and 26 bases lay in between. Germline CDR1 SGHTA, CDR2 FQGNSA. The CDR3 consists of 18 residues. This chain's CDR3 is CASSSYEITGYLQYGYTF. CDR3 nucleotide sequence: TGTGCCAGCAGCTCCTACGAGATAACAGGGTATCTTCAGTATGGCTACACCTTC.

The rearrangement joins TRBV14 to TRBJ2-5, with 7 bases matching TRBD1. The CDR3 consists of 13 residues. The germline V gene encodes CDR1 SGHDN and CDR2 FVKESK. Losses at the gene ends were 2 bases for V and 4 bases for J; bases not matched to a gene: 1. CDR3 sequence reads: CASSQWTGETQYF. CDR3 DNA: TGTGCCAGCAGCCAATGGACAGGAGAGACCCAGTACTTC.

The chain recombines TRBV5-4 with TRBJ2-6, with TRBD2 as a possible D gene (6 bases). Trimming shortened V by 9 bases and J by 0 bases, and 13 bases separated the two germline ends. From germline, CDR1 is SGHNT and CDR2 YYREEE (reference sequence). The CDR3 sequence is 15 residues long. The CDR3 spells CATSMGGSGANVLTF. CDR3 in DNA: TGTGCCACCTCAATGGGGGGCTCTGGGGCCAACGTCCTGACTTTC.

The rearrangement joins TRBV5-1 to TRBJ2-5; unclear D gene. The CDR3 totals 15 residues. Germline V lookup: CDR1 SGHRS, CDR2 YFSETQ. Trimming cost V 0 bases and J 0 bases, with 9 bases left between them. DNA of the CDR3: TGCGCCAGCAGCTTGGGCCAACCGTACCAAGAGACCCAGTACTTC. Its protein product is CASSLGQPYQETQYF.

The chain is built from TRBV5-1 and TRBJ1-6; D not certain. The CDR3 has 13 residues. The germline V gene encodes CDR1 SGHRS and CDR2 YFSETQ. The ends were cut back, 3 bases at V and 5 bases at J, with 6 bases in the middle. The CDR3 sequence: CASSSADNSPLHF. CDR3 sequence (DNA): TGCGCCAGCAGCTCCGCCGATAATTCACCCCTCCACTTT.

The CDR3: CASSERTGYNSPLHF. CDR3 nucleotides: TGTGCCAGCAGTGAACGGACAGGCTATAATTCACCCCTCCACTTT. This rearrangement joins TRBV6-1 to TRBJ1-6; 7 positions agree with TRBD1. CDR3 length: 15 amino acids. The germline gives CDR1 MNHNS, CDR2 SASEGT. With 2 bases clipped from V and 3 bases from J, the junction kept 1 base outside the gene matches.

The chain links TRBV18 to TRBJ1-6; 9 nucleotides agree with TRBD1. Per germline, CDR1 KGHSH and CDR2 LQKENI. The CDR3 length is 12 residues. V shed 5 bases, J shed 12 bases, and the junction held 2 bases outside the gene matches. CDR3 sequence: CASSGTGRPLHF. The DNA of the CDR3 is TGTGCCAGCTCAGGGACAGGGAGACCCCTCCACTTT.

The chain employs TRBV7-8 and TRBJ1-2; D is unresolved. Germline CDR1 reads SGHVS; CDR2 reads FQNEAQ. V lost 0 bases and J 8 bases, leaving 16 bases between the germline ends. The CDR3 runs 15 residues. The CDR3 nucleotides read TGTGCCAGCAGCTTAGCGATCGCGGGCCCCCAGGGCTACACCTTC. Translated, it gives CASSLAIAGPQGYTF.

V and J are TRBV5-1 and TRBJ2-3; D not resolved. V lost 0 bases to trimming and J lost 4 bases, with 15 bases between them. Germline CDR1 reads SGHRS; CDR2 reads YFSETQ. The CDR3 consists of 16 residues. As DNA, the CDR3 is TGCGCCAGCAGCTTGGGCGCCCCAATTTTACCAGATACGCAGTATTTT. This codes for CASSLGAPILPDTQYF.

The genes are TRBV3-1 (or the pseudogene TRBV3-2) and TRBJ2-5; D is perhaps TRBD2 (6 bases). Germline CDR1 is LGHDT and CDR2 is YNNKEL (reference sequence). Trimming shortened V by 4 bases and J by 2 bases, and 14 bases separated the two germline ends. CDR3 size: 15 residues. CDR3 protein: CASSRSRGRQETQYF. DNA for the CDR3: TGTGCCAGCAGCCGATCCCGGGGGAGGCAAGAGACCCAGTACTTC.

The sample holds one count of this clone. This rearrangement joins TRBV5-6 to TRBJ2-5; 12 bases line up with TRBD1. The CDR3 sequence is 16 residues long. The germline CDR1 and CDR2 sequences are SGHDT and YYEEEE. With 4 bases clipped from V and 5 bases from J, the junction kept 9 bases outside the gene matches. DNA of the CDR3: TGTGCCAGCAGCCAACTCGGGACAGGGGGCACGGAGACCCAGTACTTC. Encoded protein: CASSQLGTGGTETQYF.

V and J are TRBV28 and TRBJ1-1, with D tentatively TRBD1 (5 bases). This CDR3 has 14 residues. Germline-derived CDR1 and CDR2 are MDHEN and SYDVKM. The V and J ends lost 0 bases and 1 base respectively, with 6 bases between them. This CDR3 is CASSLWGGNTEAFF. The CDR3 DNA reads TGTGCCAGCAGTTTATGGGGGGGGAACACTGAAGCTTTCTTT.

The chain is built from TRBV2 and TRBJ2-3; TRBD1 might be the D (6 bases). There are 16 residues in the CDR3. Trimming pared 6 bases from V and 0 bases from J, leaving 16 bases between. CDR1 is SNHLY and CDR2 is FYNNEI in the germline V gene. The CDR3 DNA reads TGTGCCAGCAGGGTAGACGGACAGACTAGCACAGATACGCAGTATTTT. This encodes CASRVDGQTSTDTQYF.

The chain is built from TRBV2 and TRBJ1-2; 9 nucleotides line up with TRBD1. Germline trimming cut 5 bases from V and 5 bases from J; bases unmatched to any gene: 6. The germline gives CDR1 SNHLY, CDR2 FYNNEI. This CDR3 spans 14 amino acids. The chain's CDR3 is CASSSTGGGYGYTF. For the CDR3, the DNA is TGTGCCAGCAGTTCTACAGGGGGCGGGTATGGCTACACCTTC.

The chain carries TRBV6-6 and TRBJ2-1; possibly TRBD1 for D (6 bases). The CDR3 runs to 15 residues. The germline V gene has CDR1 MNHNY and CDR2 SVGAGI (reference sequence). V was shortened by 6 bases and J by 3 bases, with 15 bases between the two germline ends. The CDR3 nucleotides are TGTGCCAGCAGCCCTCGGGACACCCACTACAATGAGCAGTTCTTC. Its protein is CASSPRDTHYNEQFF.

V gene TRBV3-1 (or the pseudogene TRBV3-2) combines with J gene TRBJ1-2; no clear D. The germline CDR1 and CDR2 sequences are LGHDT and YNNKEL (reference sequence). The CDR3 loop spans 15 amino acids. The germline V and J ends were trimmed by 0 bases and 4 bases, with 12 bases remaining between them. The CDR3 nucleotides read TGTGCCAGCAGCCAAGACGGTAGTCGGCCCTATGGCTACACCTTC. Amino acids: CASSQDGSRPYGYTF.

V gene TRBV21-1 combines with J gene TRBJ2-1; the DNA was not used to check the table's D call, TRBD2. TRBV21-1 is reported as a pseudogene. CDR3 size: 15 residues. The DNA of the CDR3 is TGTGCCAGCAGCTCTTACCCGGGGTCAAACAATGAGCAGTTCTTC. Encoded protein: CASSSYPGSNNEQFF.

This clone appeared a single time. This sequence joins TRBV10-1 and TRBJ1-1; D might be TRBD1 (6 bases). Germline CDR1 is WNHNN and CDR2 is SYGVQD (reference sequence). This CDR3 contains 13 residues. V was trimmed by 3 bases and J by 4 bases, leaving 9 bases between them. In DNA, the CDR3 is TGCGCCAGCAGTGAAGGGGGGGGCACTGAAGCTTTCTTT. It translates to CASSEGGGTEAFF.

This sequence joins TRBV11-2 and TRBJ1-5; no firm D call. The CDR3 sequence is 17 residues long. V lost 4 bases and J lost 3, with 19 bases in between. The germline gives CDR1 SGHAT, CDR2 FQNNGV. Here the CDR3 reads CASSSPLADTDNQPQHF. Written as DNA, the CDR3 is TGTGCCAGCAGCTCCCCATTGGCTGACACGGACAATCAGCCCCAGCATTTT.

The rearrangement joins TRBV2 to TRBJ2-7; TRBD1 matches at 7 bases. CDR1 SNHLY and CDR2 FYNNEI come from the germline V gene. Trimming cost V 7 bases and J 3 bases; bases outside gene matches: 12. CDR3 length equals 15 residues. As DNA, the CDR3 is TGTGCCAGCACCCGACCAAGACAGGGAATCTACGAGCAGTACTTC. This encodes CASTRPRQGIYEQYF.

The CDR3 reads CAWSSNRGFLYNEQFF. For the CDR3, the DNA is TGTGCCTGGAGTTCCAACAGGGGATTCCTCTACAATGAGCAGTTCTTC. This chain uses TRBV30 with TRBJ2-1; 7 positions match TRBD1. CDR1 is GTSNPN and CDR2 is SVGIG in the germline V gene (reference sequence). V trimming: 2 bases; J trimming: 3 bases; junction bases outside the gene matches: 10. This CDR3 spans 16 amino acids.